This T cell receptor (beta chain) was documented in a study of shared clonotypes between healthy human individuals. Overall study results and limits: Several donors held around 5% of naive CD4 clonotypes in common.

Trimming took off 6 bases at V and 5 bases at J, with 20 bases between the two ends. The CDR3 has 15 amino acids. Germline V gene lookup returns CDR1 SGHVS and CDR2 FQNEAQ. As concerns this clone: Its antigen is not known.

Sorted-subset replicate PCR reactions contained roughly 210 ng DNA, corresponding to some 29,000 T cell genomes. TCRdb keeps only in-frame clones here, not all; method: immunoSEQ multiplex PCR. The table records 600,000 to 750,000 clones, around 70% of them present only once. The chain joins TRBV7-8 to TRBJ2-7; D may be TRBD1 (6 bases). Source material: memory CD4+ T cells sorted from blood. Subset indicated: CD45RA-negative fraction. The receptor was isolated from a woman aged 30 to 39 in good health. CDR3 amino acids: CASRTDGRGFHEQYF. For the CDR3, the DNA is TGTGCCAGCAGAACGGACGGCAGGGGTTTCCACGAGCAGTACTTC.